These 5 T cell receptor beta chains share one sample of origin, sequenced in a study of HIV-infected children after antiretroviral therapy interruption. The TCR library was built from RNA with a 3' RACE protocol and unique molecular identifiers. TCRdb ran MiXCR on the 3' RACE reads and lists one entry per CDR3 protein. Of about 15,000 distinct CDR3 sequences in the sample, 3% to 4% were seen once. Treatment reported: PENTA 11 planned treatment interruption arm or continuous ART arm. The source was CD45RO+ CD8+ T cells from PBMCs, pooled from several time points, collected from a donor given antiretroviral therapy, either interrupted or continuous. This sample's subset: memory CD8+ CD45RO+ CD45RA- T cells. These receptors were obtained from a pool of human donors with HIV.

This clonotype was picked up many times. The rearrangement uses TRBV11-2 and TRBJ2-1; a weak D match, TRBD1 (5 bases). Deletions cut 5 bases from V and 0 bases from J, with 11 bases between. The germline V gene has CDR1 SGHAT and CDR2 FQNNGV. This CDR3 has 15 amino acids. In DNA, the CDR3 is TGTGCCAGCAGCCCCCAGGGTGGCTCCTACAATGAGCAGTTCTTC. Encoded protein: CASSPQGGSYNEQFF.

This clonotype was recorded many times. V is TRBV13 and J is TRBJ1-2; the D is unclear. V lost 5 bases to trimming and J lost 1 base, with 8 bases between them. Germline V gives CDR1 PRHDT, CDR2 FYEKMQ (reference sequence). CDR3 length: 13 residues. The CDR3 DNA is TGTGCCAGCAGCGCTGACTTTAACTATGGCTACACCTTC. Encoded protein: CASSADFNYGYTF.

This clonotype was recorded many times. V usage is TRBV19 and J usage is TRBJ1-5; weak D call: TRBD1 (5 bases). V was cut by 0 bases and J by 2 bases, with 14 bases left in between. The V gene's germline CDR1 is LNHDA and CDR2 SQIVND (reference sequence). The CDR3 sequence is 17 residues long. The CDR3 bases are TGTGCCAGTAGTATAGATTGGGAAGGGGACGGCAATCAGCCCCAGCATTTT. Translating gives CASSIDWEGDGNQPQHF.

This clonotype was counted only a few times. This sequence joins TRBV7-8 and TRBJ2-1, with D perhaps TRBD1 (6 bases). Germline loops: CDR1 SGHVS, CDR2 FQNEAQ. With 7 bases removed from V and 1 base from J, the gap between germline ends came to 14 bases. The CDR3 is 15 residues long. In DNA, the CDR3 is TGTGCCAGCACTCCAGAAGGGGGTTCCTACAATGAGCAGTTCTTC. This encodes CASTPEGGSYNEQFF.

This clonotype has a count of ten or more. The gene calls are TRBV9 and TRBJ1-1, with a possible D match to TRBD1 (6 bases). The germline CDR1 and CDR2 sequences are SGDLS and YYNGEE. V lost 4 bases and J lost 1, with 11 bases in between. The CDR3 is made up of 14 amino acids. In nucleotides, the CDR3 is TGTGCCAGCAGCCTCAGGGGTAGGAACACTGAAGCTTTCTTT. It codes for CASSLRGRNTEAFF.